The present entry profiles one T cell receptor beta chain with its context. This may arise from a read error, as a much more abundant clone is one base away. The data are from a study of blood T cells in healthy people across ages. Then a second PCR, running about 6 to 12 cycles, was carried out with a sample-barcoded 5' primer and a J-beta primer mix. TCRdb re-derived calls from the 5' RACE reads in MiXCR, one entry per CDR3 protein. This table holds some 730,000 distinct CDR3 sequences, 22% found once. There are 11 residues in the CDR3. Trimming removed 6 bases at V and 3 bases at J, with 4 bases between. CDR1 and CDR2 from the germline V gene are ENHRY and SYGVKD. Investigators took around 11 milliliters of peripheral blood from every donor.

This clonotype was sampled from a man aged 65-85 years in good health. This chain uses TRBV10-3 with TRBJ2-3; D is ambiguous. Material for sequencing was blood. CDR3 DNA sequence: TGTGCCATCAGCCAAACAGATACGCAGTATTTT. Its translation: CAISQTDTQYF.